This T cell receptor (beta chain) appears in the sequencing data of a study of control samples from healthy donors and cancer patients (dated by TCRdb to the early 2020s). Libraries were made using the immunoSEQ multiplex PCR assay. Not all clones reach the TCRdb copy of this immuneACCESS table, which keeps in-frame sequences only. Checked studies attribute under half of the gap to unresolved V genes and leave the rest unexplained. The sample yields over 150,000 clones; roughly 95% were counted once. Together, the top ten hold approximately 1% of the sample. Compared with the rest of its sample, this clone is medium-sized (0.01 to 0.1%). Its target antigen remains unknown. No clone much larger than this one lies a single base away; base qualities are absent. Sequenced material: blood. The clonotype originates from a young woman in good health.

The DNA sequence reads TGTGCCAGCAGTTTTCTGTTCGGGGGGCGAGGTAATTCACCCCTCCACTTT. This yields the protein CASSFLFGGRGNSPLHF. The chain is assembled from TRBV28 and TRBJ1-6, with a tentative D gene TRBD1 over 6 matching bases. V is clipped by 3 bases and J by 6 bases, and the sequence between their germline boundaries is 18 bases long. CDR1 and CDR2, looked up from the germline V gene, are MDHEN and SYDVKM. CDR3 length: 17 amino acids, cysteine to phenylalanine. Just the 51-base CDR3 DNA is kept, in frame starting at base 1.